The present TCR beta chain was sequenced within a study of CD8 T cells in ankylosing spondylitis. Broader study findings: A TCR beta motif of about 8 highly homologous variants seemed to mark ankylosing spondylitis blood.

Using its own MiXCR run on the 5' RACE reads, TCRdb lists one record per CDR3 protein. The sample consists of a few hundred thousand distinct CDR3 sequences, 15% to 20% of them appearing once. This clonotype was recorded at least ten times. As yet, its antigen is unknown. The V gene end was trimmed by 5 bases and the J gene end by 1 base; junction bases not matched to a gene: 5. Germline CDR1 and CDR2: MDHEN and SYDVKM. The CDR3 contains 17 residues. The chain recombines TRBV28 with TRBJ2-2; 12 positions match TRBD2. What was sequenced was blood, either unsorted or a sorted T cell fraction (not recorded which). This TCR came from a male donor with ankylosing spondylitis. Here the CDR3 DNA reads TGTGCCAGCAGTCCCCCGGGACTAGCGGGGAACACCGGGGAGCTGTTTTTT. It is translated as CASSPPGLAGNTGELFF.